A selection of T cell receptor beta chains follows, all from one sample in a study of OX40 agonist ivuxolimab in advanced cancers. The table came from immunoSEQ multiplex PCR; TCRdb's copy has only in-frame clones and leaves some out. The sample records some 63,000 clones, 84% being singletons. The starting material was CD4+ or CD8+ T cells sorted from blood, obtained in a trial of the OX40 agonist ivuxolimab. The source is an adult with an advanced solid tumor such as melanoma, head and neck, liver or kidney cancer. Each CDR3 is given without its conserved first and last residue. Each record gives: V gene, J gene, CDR3 protein.

TRBV7-8	.	ASSLIEGASGGTSYEQY
TRBV6-6	TRBJ1-2	ASSPTGYGYT
TRBV2	TRBJ2-7	ASTGGTAYEQY
TRBV5-1	TRBJ2-2	ASSADRPGELF
TRBV27	TRBJ2-1	ASSFGTSGGYYNEQF
TRBV11-2	TRBJ2-7	ASSLDRDVSYEQY
TRBV5-1	TRBJ2-3	ASSLAGTSGGPDTQY
TRBV5-1	TRBJ2-1	ASSPPTGLAGQGEQF
TRBV7-9	TRBJ2-5	ASSLFPSETQY
TRBV2	TRBJ1-5	ASSLRGVISNQPQH
TRBV19	TRBJ1-2	AKRRQVVCGYT
TRBV30	TRBJ1-2	AWSWTVPDGYT
TRBV19	TRBJ1-1	ASRGGITEAF
TRBV2	TRBJ1-5	ASSERFQNQPQH
TRBV5-4	TRBJ2-1	ASRLGQGAGNEQF
TRBV29-1	TRBJ1-2	SVAPREGLGVNYGYT
TRBV2	TRBJ2-2	ASTGTLNTGELF
TRBV7-9	TRBJ2-7	ASSPRILAGASKQY